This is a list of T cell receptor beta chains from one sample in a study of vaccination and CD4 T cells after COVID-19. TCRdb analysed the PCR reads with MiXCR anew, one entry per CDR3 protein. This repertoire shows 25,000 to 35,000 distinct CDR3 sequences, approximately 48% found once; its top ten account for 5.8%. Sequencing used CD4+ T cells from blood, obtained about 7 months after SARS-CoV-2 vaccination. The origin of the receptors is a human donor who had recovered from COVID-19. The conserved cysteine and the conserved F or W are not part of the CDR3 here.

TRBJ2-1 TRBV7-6 ASSLTGGNNEQF
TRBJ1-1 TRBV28 ASSLWGVTEAF
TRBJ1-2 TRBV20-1 SGTDRGEGYT
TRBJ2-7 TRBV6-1 ASRGADYEQY
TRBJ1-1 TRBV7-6 ASSQIQGLFAEAF
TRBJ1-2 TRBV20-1 SATFPRDRNYGYT
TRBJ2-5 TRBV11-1 ASSLGRSSGIGETQY
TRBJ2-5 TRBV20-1 SAAGQETQY
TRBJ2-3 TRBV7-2 ASSSRTGYTDTQY
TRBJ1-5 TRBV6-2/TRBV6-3 ASSTGRDQPQH
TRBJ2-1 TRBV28 ASSPVSSYNEQF
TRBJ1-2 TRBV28 ASLRGPIYGYT
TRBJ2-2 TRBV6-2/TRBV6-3 ASRPLAGGHTGELF
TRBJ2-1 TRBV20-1 SARRGQGNEQF
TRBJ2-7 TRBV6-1 ASSERWGLAGGPIVRDEQY
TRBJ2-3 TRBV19 ASSRKLAGRTDTQY
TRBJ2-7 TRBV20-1 SARVDRYPRNEQY
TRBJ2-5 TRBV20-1 SARVSGTKETQY
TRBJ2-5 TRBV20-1 SATVASGRETQY
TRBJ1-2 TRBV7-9 ASSLGTKSNGYT
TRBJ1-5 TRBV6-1 ASQRGSNQPQH
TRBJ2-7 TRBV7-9 ASSQGFYEQY
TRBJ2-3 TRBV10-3 AISESLGGTGTDTQY
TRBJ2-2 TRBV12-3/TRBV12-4 ASILYTGELF
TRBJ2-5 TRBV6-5 ASSSSGAGVTQY
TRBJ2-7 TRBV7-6 ASSRNPGRFSYEQY
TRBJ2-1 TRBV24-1 ATSDSSLGRQRPYNEQF
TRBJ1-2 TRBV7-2 ASSRVVGFGYT
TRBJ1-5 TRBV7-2 ASSLFLDPPQH
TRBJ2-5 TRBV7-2 ASSLVGEQTQY
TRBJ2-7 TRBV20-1 SARRSGIGYEQY
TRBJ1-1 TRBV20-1 RGQGEAF
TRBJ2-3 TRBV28 ASSSQGSGTDTQY
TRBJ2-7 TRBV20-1 SARPPQDYEQY
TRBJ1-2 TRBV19 ASSDTGYRAYGYT
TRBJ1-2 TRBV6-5 ASSYEDSGYT
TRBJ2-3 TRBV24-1 ATSDLRRDTQY
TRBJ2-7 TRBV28 ASSGMTGGSYEQY
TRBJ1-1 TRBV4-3 ASSQDSDRNTEAF
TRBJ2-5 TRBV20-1 SARDVSGGAQETQY